One and the same sample provided the 25 T cell receptor beta chains below, sequenced in a study of CD8 T cell repertoires and HIV-1 epitope variants. No antigen has been identified for these receptors. Assay: immunoSEQ multiplex PCR; the TCRdb copy retains only in-frame clones and omits some. Found here are approximately 4,000 clones, approximately 73% of them singletons; the top ten hold 35% to 45%. Sequencing was done on a sample of cultured CD8+ T cells derived from PBMCs. All receptors come from a male donor with HIV.

This clone showed up just once. The chain employs TRBV4-3 and TRBJ2-1; tentative D call: TRBD2 (5 bases). The length of the CDR3 is 12 residues. The V and J ends lost 1 base and 15 bases respectively, with 13 bases between them. Germline values: CDR1 LGHNA, CDR2 YSLEER. The DNA of the CDR3 is TGCGCCAGCAGCCAAGGTTCCGCCGGACTGTTCTTC. Protein product: CASSQGSAGLFF.

This rearrangement joins TRBV28 to TRBJ1-1, with D possibly TRBD1 on 5 matching bases. The germline V gene encodes CDR1 MDHEN and CDR2 SYDVKM. The CDR3 covers 16 residues. V lost 7 bases and J lost 3, with 21 bases in between. The chain's CDR3 is CASIPVGGVRDTEAFF. The CDR3 DNA sequence: TGTGCCAGCATCCCCGTCGGGGGGGTCCGTGACACTGAAGCTTTCTTT.

The J gene is TRBJ2-4, the V gene TRBV7-9, with a weak D call TRBD1 (6 bases). This CDR3 is 14 amino acids long. CDR1 SEHNR and CDR2 FQNEAQ come from the germline V gene (reference sequence). The V and J ends lost 3 bases and 0 bases respectively, with 6 bases between them. CDR3 coding DNA: TGTGCCAGCAGCTTGGGACAAGCCAAAAACATTCAGTACTTC. It encodes CASSLGQAKNIQYF. Drawing the rest from reference TRBV7-9 and TRBJ2-4, the complete variable domain is DTGVSQNPRHKITKRGQNVTFRCDPISEHNRLYWYRQTLGQGPEFLTYFQNEAQLEKSRLLSDRFSAERPKGSFSTLEIQRTEQGDSAMYLCASSLGQAKNIQYFGAGTRLSVL.

V and J are TRBV15 and TRBJ2-5; TRBD1 might be the D (5 bases). There are 16 residues in the CDR3. Germline loops: CDR1 LNHNV, CDR2 YYDKDF (reference sequence). Trimming removed 0 bases from V and 3 bases from J, with 14 bases in between. The CDR3 nucleotides read TGTGCCACCAGCAGAGAAAGAAACACAGGAGAAGAGACCCAGTACTTC. Translation: CATSRERNTGEETQYF. Combining the CDR3 with reference TRBV15 and TRBJ2-5 gives the whole variable domain DAMVIQNPRYQVTQFGKPVTLSCSQTLNHNVMYWYQQKSSQAPKLLFHYYDKDFNNEADTPDNFQSRRPNTSFCFLDIRSPGLGDTAMYLCATSRERNTGEETQYFGPGTRLLVL.

CDR3 DNA sequence: TGTGCCAGCAGCGCCGGGACAGTTTACACTGAAGCTTTCTTT. Its translation: CASSAGTVYTEAFF. The rearrangement links TRBV11-1 to TRBJ1-1; the match to TRBD1 covers 7 bases. The V segment lost 5 bases and the J segment 3 bases; nucleotides outside the gene matches: 6. CDR1 is SGHAT, CDR2 FQDESV, per germline (reference sequence). The CDR3 is 14 residues long.

The CDR3 sequence: CASSALGSTDTQYF. DNA for the CDR3: TGTGCCAGCAGTGCTCTCGGCAGCACAGATACGCAGTATTTT. V gene TRBV28 combines with J gene TRBJ2-3; D ambiguous. There are 14 residues in the CDR3. Germline V gene sequence: CDR1 MDHEN, CDR2 SYDVKM. Trimming removed 5 bases at V and 0 bases at J, with 9 bases between.

This chain links TRBV9 with TRBJ1-3; 8 bases align to TRBD1. The germline gives CDR1 SGDLS, CDR2 YYNGEE. V lost 0 bases and J lost 1; bases outside the gene matches: 3. The CDR3 consists of 16 residues. In DNA, the CDR3 is TGTGCCAGCAGCGTAGGGGACAGGCCTTCTGGAAACACCATATATTTT. Its protein is CASSVGDRPSGNTIYF.

The chain employs TRBV7-9 and TRBJ1-6; a possible D gene is TRBD1 (6 bases). V was cut by 1 base and J by 7 bases, with 11 bases left in between. Germline V gene data show CDR1 as SEHNR and CDR2 as FQNEAQ (reference sequence). This CDR3 spans 15 amino acids. CDR3 in amino acids: CASSLVGQGNSPLHF. The CDR3 DNA sequence: TGTGCCAGCAGCTTAGTCGGGCAGGGGAATTCACCCCTCCACTTT. Full variable domain (missing parts from reference TRBV7-9 and TRBJ1-6): DTGVSQNPRHKITKRGQNVTFRCDPISEHNRLYWYRQTLGQGPEFLTYFQNEAQLEKSRLLSDRFSAERPKGSFSTLEIQRTEQGDSAMYLCASSLVGQGNSPLHFGNGTRLTVT.

V is TRBV27 and J is TRBJ1-2; the match to TRBD1 covers 7 bases. Germline CDR1 and CDR2: MNHEY and SMNVEV (reference sequence). This CDR3 contains 11 residues. The V gene end was trimmed by 6 bases and the J gene end by 13 bases; junction bases not matched to a gene: 8. CDR3 amino acids: CASSDGTDPTF. The CDR3 bases are TGTGCCAGCAGCGACGGGACAGATCCCACCTTC.

The CDR3 is CASSFGGGPSTDTQYF. The CDR3 DNA reads as TGTGCCAGCAGTTTTGGGGGAGGCCCTAGCACAGATACGCAGTATTTT. V and J are TRBV27 and TRBJ2-3, with D perhaps TRBD2 (6 bases). CDR3 length: 16 residues. Trimming left V 3 bases short and J 0 bases short, with 13 bases between. Germline assignment: CDR1 MNHEY and CDR2 SMNVEV (reference sequence).

This rearrangement joins TRBV19 to TRBJ1-5; tentatively, D is TRBD1 (5 bases). Germline CDR1 reads LNHDA; CDR2 reads SQIVND (reference sequence). Trimming took off 6 bases at V and 3 bases at J, with 12 bases between the two ends. CDR3 length: 14 residues. CDR3 coding DNA: TGTGCCAGTAGGGGCGTAGGGGCCAATCAGCCCCAGCATTTT. It specifies CASRGVGANQPQHF. Full variable domain (remainder filled in from reference TRBV19 and TRBJ1-5): DGGITQSPKYLFRKEGQNVTLSCEQNLNHDAMYWYRQDPGQGLRLIYYSQIVNDFQKGDIAEGYSVSREKKESFPLTVTSAQKNPTAFYLCASRGVGANQPQHFGDGTRLSIL.

The chain couples TRBV4-2 to TRBJ2-5; TRBD1 might be the D (6 bases). The V end was cut by 0 bases, the J end by 3 bases, with 11 bases between. From germline, CDR1 is LGHNA and CDR2 YNFKEQ. The length of the CDR3 is 15 residues. In DNA form, the CDR3 reads TGTGCCAGCAGCCAAGAAGGCAGGGGAAAAGAGACCCAGTACTTC. It codes for CASSQEGRGKETQYF.

This clone ranks as medium-sized. The chain combines TRBV5-6 with TRBJ2-7, with TRBD1 matching over 8 bases. Germline V gene lookup returns CDR1 SGHDT and CDR2 YYEEEE. The CDR3 is 16 residues long. Trimming at V came to 3 bases and at J to 4 bases, leaving 12 bases not matched to a gene. This CDR3 reads CASSWQSTRGLYEQYF. The CDR3 nucleotides are TGTGCCAGCAGCTGGCAGTCGACCAGGGGGCTATACGAGCAGTACTTC.

The chain employs TRBV4-3 and TRBJ1-2, with D tentatively TRBD1 (5 bases). Trimming took off 4 bases at V and 9 bases at J, with 21 bases between the two ends. The CDR3 spans 15 residues. Germline CDR1 and CDR2: LGHNA and YSLEER. For the CDR3, the DNA is TGCGCCAGCAGCCGACTACCGGCCCAGGGACTAAGCTACACCTTC. Its translation is CASSRLPAQGLSYTF.

The genes are TRBV19 and TRBJ2-5; 10 bases are shared with TRBD1. The germline V gene has CDR1 LNHDA and CDR2 SQIVND (reference sequence). The V segment lost 6 bases and the J segment 5 bases; nucleotides outside the gene matches: 6. The CDR3 runs to 14 residues. CDR3 in amino acids: CASSGTGATETQYF. As DNA, the CDR3 is TGTGCCAGTAGCGGGACAGGGGCGACGGAGACCCAGTACTTC.

The chain combines TRBV4-1 with TRBJ2-1; TRBD2 aligns across 9 bases. This CDR3 is 14 amino acids long. Per germline, CDR1 MGHRA and CDR2 YSYEKL. The trim removed 6 bases at V and 9 bases at J, leaving 9 bases unmatched. The CDR3 spells CASRRTLAGSEQFF. CDR3 coding DNA: TGCGCCAGCAGACGGACCCTAGCGGGAAGTGAGCAGTTCTTC.

V usage is TRBV28 and J usage is TRBJ1-1; perhaps TRBD1 as D (6 bases). Germline CDR1 and CDR2: MDHEN and SYDVKM. V was cut by 3 bases and J by 14 bases, with 16 bases left in between. This CDR3 contains 12 residues. CDR3 residues: CASSFRRTGGFF. The CDR3 DNA reads TGTGCCAGCAGTTTTCGGAGGACGGGGGGCTTCTTT.

This chain joins TRBV9 and TRBJ2-1, with a possible D match to TRBD2 (5 bases). CDR1 and CDR2 from the germline V gene are SGDLS and YYNGEE. The CDR3 is made up of 13 amino acids. Trimming took off 7 bases at V and 7 bases at J, with 15 bases between the two ends. As DNA, the CDR3 is TGTGCCAGCTCAGGTCTGAGGAGGAATGAGCAGTTCTTC. Protein product: CASSGLRRNEQFF.

The chain is built from TRBV2 and TRBJ1-5, with TRBD1 as a possible D gene (5 bases). Germline V lookup: CDR1 SNHLY, CDR2 FYNNEI. V shed 6 bases and J shed 0 bases, with 12 bases lying between them. The CDR3 extends over 15 amino acids. CDR3 DNA sequence: TGTGCCAGCAGCCGCACAGGAGCTAGCAATCAGCCCCAGCATTTT. It codes for CASSRTGASNQPQHF.

The table lists this clone with a few counts. The chain joins TRBV2 to TRBJ1-5; 7 nucleotides line up with TRBD1. Germline values: CDR1 SNHLY, CDR2 FYNNEI. Trimming removed 0 bases from V and 0 bases from J; junction bases left unmatched: 5. The CDR3 runs to 17 residues. CDR3 coding DNA: TGTGCCAGCAGTGAAGCAGGGGGCCTTTATAGCAATCAGCCCCAGCATTTT. Its protein is CASSEAGGLYSNQPQHF.

The chain has TRBV5-4 and TRBJ2-3; 7 bases match TRBD1. The CDR3 runs to 13 residues. Unmatched junction bases numbered 4, after V lost 4 bases and J lost 5 bases. Germline assignment: CDR1 SGHNT and CDR2 YYREEE (reference sequence). The CDR3 DNA is TGTGCCAGCAGCCTCACAGGGGAAGATACGCAGTATTTT. This gives the protein CASSLTGEDTQYF.

This clone occurred a few times. The chain combines TRBV7-8 with TRBJ2-1; no reliable D call. V shed 1 base and J shed 0 bases, with 13 bases lying between them. CDR1 and CDR2 from the germline V gene are SGHVS and FQNEAQ. The CDR3 runs 17 residues. This CDR3 is CASSLVIGRSSYNEQFF. The CDR3 nucleotides read TGTGCCAGCAGCTTAGTAATCGGCAGGTCCTCCTACAATGAGCAGTTCTTC.

The genes are TRBV7-9 and TRBJ1-1; D gene ambiguous. Germline CDR1 and CDR2: SEHNR and FQNEAQ (reference sequence). This CDR3 has 16 amino acids. The germline V and J ends were trimmed by 4 bases and 0 bases, with 15 bases remaining between them. The CDR3 sequence: CASSYPQGRLNTEAFF. CDR3 nucleotide sequence: TGTGCCAGCAGCTATCCCCAAGGACGATTGAACACTGAAGCTTTCTTT.

The rearrangement joins TRBV27 to TRBJ2-7; 7 nucleotides line up with TRBD1. From germline, CDR1 is MNHEY and CDR2 SMNVEV (reference sequence). V dropped 6 bases and J dropped 4; count of bases not matched to a gene: 6. CDR3 length: 13 amino acids. As DNA, the CDR3 is TGTGCCAGCAGCTATGGACAGGTATACGAGCAGTACTTC. It specifies CASSYGQVYEQYF.

This chain links TRBV5-6 with TRBJ1-5; 7 bases align to TRBD1. V was clipped by 2 bases and J by 6 bases; unmatched bases: 5. The germline gives CDR1 SGHDT, CDR2 YYEEEE. The length of the CDR3 is 14 residues. CDR3 region: CASSLLTGSQPQHF. The CDR3 DNA sequence: TGTGCCAGCAGCTTACTGACAGGGAGTCAGCCCCAGCATTTT.